The source of this T cell receptor beta chain is a study of cytotoxic CD8 clonotypes in ibrutinib-treated CLL. Study-wide background: Productive templates per sample averaged roughly 250,000; productive rearrangements, just under 95,000. The study, taken as a whole, reports: Patients with sustained remission and those progressing were sampled at differing times.

The ends were cut back, 1 base at V and 0 bases at J, with 4 bases in the middle. The germline V gene has CDR1 SGHAT and CDR2 FQNNGV. CDR3 length: 14 residues. A word on this clone: The antigen is undetermined.

Using immunoSEQ multiplex PCR, the repertoire was profiled, and TCRdb retains in-frame clones only, with some absent. The sample contains 85,000 or so clones, roughly 80% of which appear only once. With cryopreserved PBMCs as the source, around 2 micrograms of genomic DNA went to TCR beta libraries. The receptor was derived from a human donor with chronic lymphocytic leukemia. The gene calls are TRBV11-2 and TRBJ1-3; D call uncertain. The sequencing here drew on PBMCs, taken after 12 months of ibrutinib treatment. The CDR3 nucleotides read TGTGCCAGCAGCTTAGCCAGCTCTGGAAACACCATATATTTT. This gives the protein CASSLASSGNTIYF.